The rows below give T cell receptor beta chains drawn from one sample of a study of T cell responses to AZD1222 COVID-19 vaccine. Here immunoSEQ multiplex PCR was the method, and the copy in TCRdb shows in-frame clones only, minus some. The table shows 110,000 to 150,000 clones, with roughly nine tenths occurring only once. The sample was peripheral blood, taken on day 0 of AZD1222 vaccination. The receptors shown here come from an adult in good health. Each CDR3 is given with its conserved first and last residue. The D gene is left open where the match is weak. For some rows the clone size is stated as once, few or many, or as a class when expanded; others skip it.

size,V,J,D,DNA,CDR3
NA,TRBV6-5,TRBJ1-1,NA,TGTGCCAGCAGATTCCTGGGAGGAGAAGCTTTCTTT,CASRFLGGEAFF
NA,TRBV7-2,TRBJ1-5,NA,TGTGCCAGCAGCTTAGCCCGGAGCAATCAGCCCCAGCATTTT,CASSLARSNQPQHF
NA,TRBV5-5,TRBJ2-2,NA,TGTGCCAGCAAACACCAATCCACCGGGGAGCTGTTTTTT,CASKHQSTGELFF
NA,TRBV7-3,TRBJ2-7,NA,TGTGCCAGCAGCCAAGGGGGTAGCAGCTACGAGCAGTACTTC,CASSQGGSSYEQYF
NA,TRBV7-6,TRBJ2-1,NA,TGTGCCAGCAGCTTAGCCGCGTACAATGAGCAGTTCTTC,CASSLAAYNEQFF
NA,TRBV27,TRBJ2-7,TRBD1,TGTGCCAGCAGTTCGATCCGGGACAGGACCCCCTACGAGCAGTACTTC,CASSSIRDRTPYEQYF
NA,TRBV27,TRBJ2-7,TRBD1,TGTGCCAGTAAAAAGACAGGGAGCTCCTACGAGCAGTACTTC,CASKKTGSSYEQYF
NA,TRBV19,TRBJ1-1,TRBD1,TGTGCCAGTAGAGGGACAGGGAACACTGAAGCTTTCTTT,CASRGTGNTEAFF
NA,TRBV7-9,TRBJ2-3,NA,TGTGCCAGCAGCTTCGTCGGGCGGGGCTCCCGCACAGATACGCAGTATTTT,CASSFVGRGSRTDTQYF
NA,TRBV28,TRBJ1-2,TRBD1,TGTGCCAGCAGTCTCGCGGACAGGGGGGTCGGCTACACCTTC,CASSLADRGVGYTF
NA,TRBV10-2,TRBJ2-2,NA,TGCGCCAGCAGTGGTAGGACTACGGTCGGGGAGCTGTTTTTT,CASSGRTTVGELFF
NA,TRBV5-1,TRBJ2-2,NA,TGCGCCAGCAGCTTGGAATGGGGGATCATACGCGGGGAGCTGTTTTTT,CASSLEWGIIRGELFF
NA,TRBV20-1,TRBJ1-1,NA,TGCAGTGCCCCGGTAAACACTGAAGCTTTCTTT,CSAPVNTEAFF
NA,TRBV5-5,TRBJ1-5,TRBD1,TGTGCCAGCAGCCCAGGACAGGGCGGAGCGGTCAATCAGCCCCAGCATTTT,CASSPGQGGAVNQPQHF
NA,TRBV14,TRBJ2-5,NA,TGTGCCAGCAGCCGTCCGGGGTGGAGCGAGTTGGAGACCCAGTACTTC,CASSRPGWSELETQYF
NA,TRBV2,TRBJ1-3,NA,TGTGCCAGCAGTCCAAACCGGGACACCGGAAACACCATATATTTT,CASSPNRDTGNTIYF
NA,TRBV28,TRBJ2-1,NA,TGTGCCAGCCGGGATGTCGGGACTCCCGTCTACAATGAGCAGTTCTTC,CASRDVGTPVYNEQFF
NA,TRBV28,TRBJ1-2,NA,TGTGCCAGCAGTGGGCAGACCTTGGGGGGCTACACCTTC,CASSGQTLGGYTF
NA,TRBV10-1,TRBJ2-1,NA,TGCGCCAGCAGTTCCCCCTTAGGTGGGGGTCCGAGGCGGAATGAGCAGTTCTTC,CASSSPLGGGPRRNEQFF
few,TRBV18,TRBJ1-1,NA,TGTGCCAGCTCACCACCGCAGGGGAACACTGAAGCTTTCTTT,CASSPPQGNTEAFF
NA,TRBV2,TRBJ1-5,NA,TGTGCCAGCAGAGAAAGACAGGATCAGCCCCAGCATTTT,CASRERQDQPQHF
once,TRBV7-6,TRBJ1-1,TRBD1,TGTGCCAGCAGCTTATGGGACAGGGGGTCCCAGGTGAACACTGAAGCTTTCTTT,CASSLWDRGSQVNTEAFF
NA,TRBV11-2,TRBJ2-1,NA,TGTGCCAGCAGCACTCGGACTAATAGTGAGCAGTTCTTC,CASSTRTNSEQFF